The source of this TCR beta chain is a study of shared clonotypes between healthy human individuals. Repertoires were generated with immunoSEQ multiplex PCR, while TCRdb's copy carries only in-frame clones and drops some. The sample yields 950,000 to 1,300,000 clones, approximately 76% seen once. The trim removed 5 bases at V and 6 bases at J, leaving 6 bases unmatched. CDR3 length: 15 residues. CDR1 and CDR2 from the germline V gene are MNHNS and SASEGT. Overall study findings and caveats: With a handful of donors compared, approximately 5% of naive CD4 clonotypes were shared.

As to this clone: The antigen is undetermined.

This chain links TRBV6-1 with TRBJ2-7; 14 bases agree with TRBD2. This TCR was sampled from a man between 18 and 35 years old in good health. Material: memory CD4+ T cells sorted from blood. Regarding subset: CD45RA-negative fraction. The CDR3 sequence is CASSSGTSGSGEQYF. The CDR3 DNA reads TGTGCCAGCAGTTCCGGGACTAGCGGGAGCGGCGAGCAGTACTTC.